This is a list of T cell receptor beta chains from one sample in a study of human T cells and chemical hapten exposure. In TCRdb, the RACE reads were re-called with MiXCR into one record per CDR3 protein. The table includes 210,000 or so distinct CDR3 sequences, 24% detected once. The specimen comprised whole blood, sampled in connection with sensitization to the hapten diphenylcyclopropenone (DPC). The receptors stem from a middle-aged woman with alopecia areata. Some clones in this sample may be carry-over from other donors' samples. CDR3s include the opening cysteine and the closing phenylalanine or tryptophan. D genes are given only for firm matches. Clone size appears in some rows only: once, few, many, or a class for an expanded clone.

abundance: few
d_gene: TRBD2
j_gene: TRBJ2-1
v_gene: TRBV29-1
CDR3aa: CSVRTSGYNEQFF
CDR3nt: TGCAGCGTACGGACTAGCGGTTACAATGAGCAGTTCTTC

abundance: few
d_gene: -
j_gene: TRBJ2-7
v_gene: TRBV4-3
CDR3aa: CASSQDYHREIYEQYF
CDR3nt: TGCGCCAGCAGCCAAGATTATCACCGGGAGATTTACGAGCAGTACTTC

abundance: -
d_gene: TRBD2
j_gene: TRBJ2-7
v_gene: TRBV20-1
CDR3aa: CSARDPRLAGGGEQYF
CDR3nt: TGCAGTGCTAGAGATCCGCGACTAGCGGGAGGAGGCGAGCAGTACTTC

abundance: many
d_gene: -
j_gene: TRBJ1-5
v_gene: TRBV7-2
CDR3aa: CASSLVWGALNQPQHF
CDR3nt: TGTGCCAGCAGCTTAGTATGGGGCGCCCTCAATCAGCCCCAGCATTTT

abundance: -
d_gene: TRBD1
j_gene: TRBJ1-2
v_gene: TRBV6-5
CDR3aa: CASSYSTGLGDGYTF
CDR3nt: TGTGCCAGCAGTTACTCGACAGGGTTAGGCGATGGCTACACCTTC

abundance: -
d_gene: TRBD2
j_gene: TRBJ2-3
v_gene: TRBV6-5
CDR3aa: CASRGLAGRDTQYF
CDR3nt: TGTGCCAGCAGGGGACTAGCGGGAAGGGATACGCAGTATTTT

abundance: many
d_gene: -
j_gene: TRBJ2-7
v_gene: TRBV29-1
CDR3aa: CSVLAESPYEQYF
CDR3nt: TGCAGCGTGTTGGCGGAATCCCCCTACGAGCAGTACTTC

abundance: -
d_gene: -
j_gene: TRBJ2-7
v_gene: TRBV24-1
CDR3aa: CATSERQGGLREQYF
CDR3nt: TGTGCCACCAGTGAGCGACAGGGAGGGCTGAGAGAGCAGTACTTC

abundance: few
d_gene: TRBD2
j_gene: TRBJ2-5
v_gene: TRBV20-1
CDR3aa: CSAPTSGSFGTQYF
CDR3nt: TGCAGTGCCCCGACTAGCGGGAGTTTCGGGACCCAGTACTTC

abundance: -
d_gene: TRBD1
j_gene: TRBJ2-3
v_gene: TRBV29-1
CDR3aa: CSVEMDRGTPQYF
CDR3nt: TGCAGCGTTGAGATGGACAGGGGGACCCCTCAGTATTTT

abundance: -
d_gene: TRBD1
j_gene: TRBJ2-7
v_gene: TRBV7-2
CDR3aa: CASSLVGQASSYEQYF
CDR3nt: TGTGCCAGCAGCTTAGTCGGACAGGCCAGCTCCTACGAGCAGTACTTC

abundance: -
d_gene: -
j_gene: TRBJ2-7
v_gene: TRBV7-9
CDR3aa: CASSLEGLSSEQYF
CDR3nt: TGTGCCAGCAGCTTAGAGGGGCTCTCCTCCGAGCAGTACTTC